These 2 T cell receptor beta chains share one sample of origin, sequenced in a study of cytomegalovirus exposure and HLA in healthy donors. The PCR had 60 Vbeta and 13 Jbeta primers. TCRdb keeps only in-frame clones here, not all; method: immunoSEQ multiplex PCR. The sample totals roughly 120,000 clones. The specimen was PBMCs. The receptors originated from a man aged 30-40 years in good health and CMV-seronegative.

The CDR3 bases are TGTGCCAGCATCCGATACCCCAGCTCCTACGAGCAGTACTTC. Translated, it gives CASIRYPSSYEQYF. V usage is TRBV27 and J usage is TRBJ2-7; D remains ambiguous. In germline, CDR1 is MNHEY, CDR2 SMNVEV (reference sequence). Trimming shortened V by 7 bases and J by 0 bases, and 13 bases separated the two germline ends. CDR3 length equals 14 residues.

This chain links TRBV27 with TRBJ2-7; 11 bases map to TRBD1. Germline CDR1 is MNHEY and CDR2 is SMNVEV (reference sequence). The CDR3 consists of 13 residues. The junction had 5 bases not matched to a gene; V was cut back by 7 bases and J by 6 bases. For the CDR3, the DNA is TGTGCCAGCAAGGGACAGGGGGTCTCCGAGCAGTACTTC. Its translation is CASKGQGVSEQYF.